Listed here are 32 T cell receptor beta chains from one sample, sequenced in a study of beta chain features in type 1 diabetes. Expressed TCRB transcripts were sequenced because the entire RNA isolate underwent reverse transcription. Assay used: immunoSEQ multiplex PCR; TCRdb lists only in-frame clones, some missing. Of around 340,000 clones listed, roughly a fifth are singletons. Sequenced input: naive CD4+ T cells from blood. The receptor source for this set is a woman younger than 30 in good health.

The V call is TRBV2, the J call TRBJ2-1, with D unclear. V lost 6 bases, J lost 8 bases, and 8 bases lay in between. Germline CDR1 reads SNHLY; CDR2 reads FYNNEI. This CDR3 comprises 11 residues. Here the CDR3 reads CASSTPDEQFF. CDR3 DNA: TGTGCCAGCAGCACCCCAGATGAGCAGTTCTTC.

This clone was counted between two and nine times. The chain combines TRBV29-1 with TRBJ1-4, with D perhaps TRBD1 (5 bases). With 1 base removed from V and 7 bases from J, the gap between germline ends came to 7 bases. The germline V gene has CDR1 SQVTM and CDR2 ANQGSEA. This CDR3 is built from 12 residues. The CDR3 loop is CSVEGGGEKLFF. Here the CDR3 DNA reads TGCAGCGTTGAAGGGGGGGGTGAAAAACTGTTTTTT.

V and J are TRBV6-6 and TRBJ2-5, with 10 bases matching TRBD1. This CDR3 comprises 14 residues. Germline V gives CDR1 MNHNY, CDR2 SVGAGI (reference sequence). Germline trimming cut 2 bases from V and 6 bases from J; bases unmatched to any gene: 3. The CDR3 region is CASSYLGQGQTQYF. CDR3 coding DNA: TGTGCCAGCAGTTACCTGGGACAGGGGCAGACCCAGTACTTC.

This sequence joins TRBV25-1 and TRBJ1-5; weak D call: TRBD1 (5 bases). Between the trimmed V and J ends, which lost 4 bases and 4 bases, there was a span of 11 bases. The length of the CDR3 is 14 residues. Per the germline V gene, CDR1 is MGHDK and CDR2 is SYGVNS. The CDR3 loop reads CASSGAGYNQPQHF. DNA of the CDR3: TGTGCCAGCAGTGGGGCAGGGTATAATCAGCCCCAGCATTTT.

This clone was found a few times. The chain is built from TRBV4-2 and TRBJ2-1, with 12 nucleotides matching TRBD2. Per the germline V gene, CDR1 is LGHNA and CDR2 is YNFKEQ. V lost 1 base and J lost 4; bases outside the gene matches: 2. The CDR3 has 16 amino acids. CDR3 nucleotide sequence: TGTGCCAGCAGCCAAGGGCTAGCGGGAGGGTACAATGAGCAGTTCTTC. Amino acids: CASSQGLAGGYNEQFF.

This chain uses TRBV13 with TRBJ2-7, with D possibly being TRBD1 (7 bases). Germline V gene data show CDR1 as PRHDT and CDR2 as FYEKMQ (reference sequence). This CDR3 spans 16 amino acids. The V and J ends lost 1 base and 3 bases respectively, with 16 bases between them. The CDR3 DNA sequence: TGTGCCAGCAGCTTAGAAGTGTCAGGGGGGATCTACGAGCAGTACTTC. It yields the protein CASSLEVSGGIYEQYF. Together with reference TRBV13 and TRBJ2-7, the CDR3 gives the full variable domain: AAGVIQSPRHLIKEKRETATLKCYPIPRHDTVYWYQQGPGQDPQFLISFYEKMQSDKGSIPDRFSAQQFSDYHSELNMSSLELGDSALYFCASSLEVSGGIYEQYFGPGTRLTVT.

The genes are TRBV5-1 and TRBJ2-5; a possible D gene is TRBD1 (5 bases). The germline V and J ends were trimmed by 0 bases and 3 bases, with 12 bases remaining between them. This CDR3 contains 15 residues. Germline lookup yields CDR1 SGHRS and CDR2 YFSETQ. For the CDR3, the DNA is TGCGCCAGCAGCTTGGGGGGCACGTTAGAAGAGACCCAGTACTTC. It is translated as CASSLGGTLEETQYF. Full variable domain (remainder filled in from reference TRBV5-1 and TRBJ2-5): KAGVTQTPRYLIKTRGQQVTLSCSPISGHRSVSWYQQTPGQGLQFLFEYFSETQRNKGNFPGRFSGRQFSNSRSEMNVSTLELGDSALYLCASSLGGTLEETQYFGPGTRLLVL.

This clone was detected only a few times. DNA of the CDR3: TGTGCCAGCAGTATATTATCCTACGAGCAGTACTTC. This gives the protein CASSILSYEQYF. V gene TRBV28 combines with J gene TRBJ2-7; D unresolved. This CDR3 has 12 residues. The V gene lost 5 bases and the J gene lost 1 base, with 6 bases spanning the gap. Germline V lookup: CDR1 MDHEN, CDR2 SYDVKM. The complete variable domain, with remaining parts taken from reference TRBV28 and TRBJ2-7, reads DVKVTQSSRYLVKRTGEKVFLECVQDMDHENMFWYRQDPGLGLRLIYFSYDVKMKEKGDIPEGYSVSREKKERFSLILESASTNQTSMYLCASSILSYEQYFGPGTRLTVT.

This clone was picked up a small number of times. The V gene is TRBV19, the J gene TRBJ2-5, with a possible D match to TRBD1 (6 bases). The CDR3 totals 13 residues. The germline gives CDR1 LNHDA, CDR2 SQIVND (reference sequence). V lost 5 bases, J lost 2 bases, and 9 bases lay in between. CDR3 residues: CASSPQGQETQYF. The CDR3 DNA reads as TGTGCCAGTAGTCCACAGGGTCAAGAGACCCAGTACTTC.

The chain carries TRBV30 and TRBJ2-1; D call uncertain. The CDR3 runs 15 residues. Trimming took 0 bases from V and 10 from J, leaving 19 bases between them. Germline-derived CDR1 and CDR2 are GTSNPN and SVGIG (reference sequence). DNA of the CDR3: TGTGCCTGGAGTGTACCAGTGGTAACACCCCGCGAGCAGTTCTTC. This encodes CAWSVPVVTPREQFF. Full variable domain (remainder filled in from reference TRBV30 and TRBJ2-1): SQTIHQWPATLVQPVGSPLSLECTVEGTSNPNLYWYRQAAGRGLQLLFYSVGIGQISSEVPQNLSASRPQDRQFILSSKKLLLSDSGFYLCAWSVPVVTPREQFFGPGTRLTVL.

This chain connects TRBV19 to TRBJ2-6, with D unclear. The CDR3 runs to 16 residues. Trimming removed 7 bases from V and 0 bases from J, with 13 bases in between. CDR1 LNHDA and CDR2 SQIVND come from the germline V gene (reference sequence). CDR3 sequence: CASTSGRNSGANVLTF. The CDR3 region has the DNA TGTGCCAGTACCTCAGGTCGGAACTCTGGGGCCAACGTCCTGACTTTC.

This clone was seen only a few times. The sample contains more than one DNA sequence encoding this CDR3. The chain links TRBV9 to TRBJ2-1; 12 bases align to TRBD1. CDR3 size: 15 residues. The germline V gene has CDR1 SGDLS and CDR2 YYNGEE. V lost 0 bases and J lost 5; bases outside the gene matches: 0. In DNA, the CDR3 is TGTGCCAGCAGCGTAGGGGACAGGGGGCACAATGAGCAGTTCTTC. It encodes CASSVGDRGHNEQFF.

The table lists this clone with a few counts. The rearrangement links TRBV28 to TRBJ2-7, with 12 bases that match TRBD2. This CDR3 has 18 amino acids. Losses at the gene ends were 2 bases for V and 0 bases for J; bases not matched to a gene: 8. Germline assignment: CDR1 MDHEN and CDR2 SYDVKM. The DNA of the CDR3 is TGTGCCAGCAGTTTAGCTGGGCTAGCGGGAGGGCCCTCCTACGAGCAGTACTTC. Translated, it gives CASSLAGLAGGPSYEQYF.

This clone has more than one count but fewer than ten. At one end the junction does not follow the germline gene, possibly because of a read error. The rearrangement joins TRBV30 to TRBJ1-4; weak D call: TRBD1 (6 bases). From germline, CDR1 is GTSNPN and CDR2 SVGIG (reference sequence). CDR3 length: 15 residues. The CDR3 is CAWTRGGTANEKLFF. CDR3 in DNA: TGTGCTTGGACAAGGGGGGGAACGGCTAATGAAAAACTGTTTTTT.

This clone was seen a few times. The chain joins TRBV30 to TRBJ2-6, with D perhaps TRBD1 (6 bases). The CDR3 runs 17 residues. Germline V gene lookup returns CDR1 GTSNPN and CDR2 SVGIG (reference sequence). V lost 4 bases to trimming and J lost 0 bases, with 16 bases between them. The CDR3 reads CAWTPGRTDSGANVLTF. CDR3 DNA sequence: TGTGCCTGGACCCCAGGACGGACAGACTCTGGGGCCAACGTCCTGACTTTC.

This clone was seen more than once but under ten times. The chain combines TRBV18 with TRBJ1-2; no clear D gene. V was trimmed by 3 bases and J by 0 bases, leaving 17 bases between them. This CDR3 is 17 amino acids long. Germline-derived CDR1 and CDR2 are KGHSH and LQKENI. The CDR3 protein is CASSPPGQLAANYGYTF. CDR3 in DNA: TGTGCCAGCTCACCCCCTGGGCAGCTCGCCGCTAACTATGGCTACACCTTC.

The table lists this clone with a few counts. V is TRBV4-1 and J is TRBJ1-1; D is uncertain. The CDR3 is 15 amino acids. With 1 base removed from V and 4 bases from J, the gap between germline ends came to 13 bases. Germline CDR1 is MGHRA and CDR2 is YSYEKL. CDR3 amino acids: CASSQAGNRGTEAFF. In DNA, the CDR3 is TGCGCCAGCAGCCAAGCCGGTAATCGGGGCACTGAAGCTTTCTTT.

The table lists this clone with a few counts. This sequence joins TRBV19 and TRBJ1-1; TRBD1 is a possible D gene (6 bases). This CDR3 comprises 13 residues. The germline V gene has CDR1 LNHDA and CDR2 SQIVND (reference sequence). Between the trimmed V and J ends, which lost 3 bases and 5 bases, there was a span of 10 bases. The CDR3 DNA is TGTGCCAGTAGTATCCTTCAGGGGACTGAAGCTTTCTTT. This encodes CASSILQGTEAFF.

This clone was seen more than once but under ten times. The chain's CDR3 is CSVEMARGADTQYF. The CDR3 DNA reads TGCAGCGTTGAAATGGCCAGGGGGGCAGATACGCAGTATTTT. This rearrangement joins TRBV29-1 to TRBJ2-3; possible D gene TRBD1, 7 bases. V dropped 2 bases and J dropped 4 bases, with 13 bases sitting between them. The CDR3 totals 14 residues. The germline V gene encodes CDR1 SQVTM and CDR2 ANQGSEA.

In its sample, this clone was seen a few times. The V and J genes are TRBV29-1 and TRBJ2-5; 8 bases align to TRBD1. This CDR3 is 14 amino acids long. The ends lost 2 bases at V and 5 bases at J; junction bases unmatched: 7. Per the germline V gene, CDR1 is SQVTM and CDR2 is ANQGSEA. The CDR3 DNA follows: TGCAGCGTTGAAAGCCCCAGGGGGCGGGAGACCCAGTACTTC. Its protein product is CSVESPRGRETQYF.

The chain recombines TRBV4-1 with TRBJ1-4, with 10 bases matching TRBD1. The CDR3 has 15 residues. The V and J ends lost 4 bases and 5 bases, in that order; junction bases with no gene match: 4. Looked up from germline, CDR1 is MGHRA and CDR2 is YSYEKL. CDR3 in DNA: TGCGCCAGCAGCCCTACGGGACAGGGGAATGAAAAACTGTTTTTT. Translated, it gives CASSPTGQGNEKLFF.

CDR3 sequence (DNA): TGCAGCGTTGACAGGCCATCTAACACTGAAGCTTTCTTT. Residues: CSVDRPSNTEAFF. The V call is TRBV29-1, the J call TRBJ1-1; D gene uncertain. Looked up from germline, CDR1 is SQVTM and CDR2 is ANQGSEA. Trimming left V 3 bases short and J 2 bases short, with 10 bases between. This CDR3 spans 13 amino acids.

This chain joins TRBV11-2 and TRBJ2-2; a weak D match, TRBD2 (6 bases). The CDR3 contains 12 residues. V gave up 6 bases and J gave up 5 bases, with 7 bases separating them. CDR1 and CDR2 (germline): SGHAT, FQNNGV. The CDR3 nucleotides are TGTGCCAGCAGTGGGGGGACCGGGGAGCTGTTTTTT. Translated, it gives CASSGGTGELFF. Using reference TRBV11-2 and TRBJ2-2 for the parts outside the CDR3, the full variable domain is EAGVAQSPRYKIIEKRQSVAFWCNPISGHATLYWYQQILGQGPKLLIQFQNNGVVDDSQLPKDRFSAERLKGVDSTLKIQPAKLEDSAVYLCASSGGTGELFFGEGSRLTVL.

The genes are TRBV9 and TRBJ2-2; 8 positions match TRBD1. The CDR3 is 15 residues long. The germline gives CDR1 SGDLS, CDR2 YYNGEE. V lost 4 bases to trimming and J lost 1 base; unmatched junction nucleotides: 3. Here the CDR3 reads CASSSGQGNTGELFF. CDR3 bases: TGTGCCAGCAGCAGCGGACAGGGGAACACCGGGGAGCTGTTTTTT.

This clone has only a few counts. The chain has TRBV15 and TRBJ2-5; the D gene is possibly TRBD2 (5 bases). The CDR3 sequence is 16 residues long. Looked up from germline, CDR1 is LNHNV and CDR2 is YYDKDF (reference sequence). V was pared by 0 bases and J by 1 base, with 12 bases between. Here the CDR3 reads CATSRDHPGLQETQYF. CDR3 in DNA: TGTGCCACCAGCAGAGATCATCCCGGACTCCAAGAGACCCAGTACTTC.

CDR3 sequence (DNA): TGTGCCTGGAGTGTGGGCAGGGGAGAGACCCAGTACTTC. Translated: CAWSVGRGETQYF. The chain couples TRBV30 to TRBJ2-5, with D maybe TRBD1 (6 bases). V gave up 0 bases and J gave up 4 bases, with 9 bases separating them. The CDR3 runs to 13 residues. The V gene's germline CDR1 is GTSNPN and CDR2 SVGIG (reference sequence). Full variable domain (missing parts from reference TRBV30 and TRBJ2-5): SQTIHQWPATLVQPVGSPLSLECTVEGTSNPNLYWYRQAAGRGLQLLFYSVGIGQISSEVPQNLSASRPQDRQFILSSKKLLLSDSGFYLCAWSVGRGETQYFGPGTRLLVL.

In its sample, this clone was seen a few times. The gene calls are TRBV30 and TRBJ1-4, with 7 bases matching TRBD1. Losses at the gene ends were 4 bases for V and 10 bases for J; bases not matched to a gene: 12. Germline V gene sequence: CDR1 GTSNPN, CDR2 SVGIG (reference sequence). This CDR3 is 14 amino acids long. The CDR3 nucleotides read TGTGCCTGGAACGACAGGGCGTCCCGTGTAAAACTGTTTTTT. Translation: CAWNDRASRVKLFF.

The J gene is TRBJ2-1, the V gene TRBV20-1, with D unclear. Germline V gives CDR1 DFQATT, CDR2 SNEGSKA (reference sequence). The CDR3 spans 11 residues. V lost 2 bases to trimming and J lost 4 bases, with 3 bases between them. Here the CDR3 reads CSARPYNEQFF. CDR3 nucleotides: TGCAGTGCTAGACCATACAATGAGCAGTTCTTC.

This clone was recorded a few times. The chain links TRBV7-2 to TRBJ1-6; D is undetermined. The CDR3 contains 15 residues. Germline V gene data show CDR1 as SGHTA and CDR2 as FQGNSA. V lost 8 bases and J 10 bases, leaving 21 bases between the germline ends. CDR3 in DNA: TGTGCCAGCGTTTTATATGGGAGAGAATTATCACCCCTCCACTTT. As protein: CASVLYGRELSPLHF.

The chain couples TRBV21-1 to TRBJ1-4; TRBD1, the table's D call, lacks a check against the DNA. TRBV21-1 is described as a pseudogene. The CDR3 runs 15 residues. DNA for the CDR3: TGTGCCAGCAGCACTCGAGACAGGGCCACGAAAAAACTGTTTTTT. Translated: CASSTRDRATKKLFF.

The chain joins TRBV30 to TRBJ1-2; no clear D. Germline V gene lookup returns CDR1 GTSNPN and CDR2 SVGIG (reference sequence). The CDR3 runs to 14 residues. V was shortened by 4 bases and J by 1 base, with 13 bases between the two germline ends. CDR3 bases: TGTGCCTGGAACAATCCCCAGCGTAACTATGGCTACACCTTC. It encodes CAWNNPQRNYGYTF.

This clone was recorded a few times. V usage is TRBV18 and J usage is TRBJ2-7; no definite D call. Germline-derived CDR1 and CDR2 are KGHSH and LQKENI. The ends were cut back, 4 bases at V and 5 bases at J, with 15 bases in the middle. This CDR3 has 14 residues. CDR3 sequence: CASSRAESSHEQYF. CDR3 nucleotides: TGTGCCAGCTCACGGGCAGAATCTTCCCACGAGCAGTACTTC.